The rows below give T cell receptor beta chains drawn from one sample of a study of CD8 T cells in Susac syndrome. TCRdb reprocessed the immunoSEQ multiplex PCR reads with MiXCR, giving one entry per CDR3 protein. In the table there are about 200,000 distinct CDR3 sequences, over 85% of which are singletons. Sample: CD4+ T cells from PBMCs. The receptor source for this set is a human donor in good health. CDR3s include the opening cysteine and the closing phenylalanine or tryptophan. A D gene is named only where the DNA matches it firmly. The listing skips clone size in some rows; elsewhere it reads once, few, many or a size class.

DNA	CDR3	size	J	D	V
TGTGCCACCAGCAGAGATCTTGGAGAAAAACTGTTTTTT	CATSRDLGEKLFF	.	TRBJ1-4	.	TRBV15
TGTGCCAGCACTGACAGGGGCGGCATCTACGAGCAGTACTTC	CASTDRGGIYEQYF	.	TRBJ2-7	TRBD1	TRBV2
TGTGCCAGCAGTTCCCGGGACAGGTTCCCGATATATTTT	CASSSRDRFPIYF	.	TRBJ1-3	TRBD1	TRBV6-5
TGTGCCATCAGTGAGTCGGGCGGGAGTGGGACAGATACGCAGTATTTT	CAISESGGSGTDTQYF	.	TRBJ2-3	TRBD2	TRBV10-3
TGTGCCAGCTCACCGTCACGCTCCTACGAGCAGTACTTC	CASSPSRSYEQYF	once	TRBJ2-7	.	TRBV18
TGCGCCAGCAGCCACGCCCCAGGGAGGTACGAGCAGTACTTC	CASSHAPGRYEQYF	once	TRBJ2-7	.	TRBV4-1
TGTGCCAGCAGTTTAGGAACAGGGCGTAGGGAGACCCAGTACTTC	CASSLGTGRRETQYF	.	TRBJ2-5	.	TRBV28
TGTGCCAGCAGCCCCGGGACAGGGATCTACGAGCAGTACTTC	CASSPGTGIYEQYF	.	TRBJ2-7	TRBD1	TRBV7-2
TGCGCCAGCAGCAGTGCCAAAGAGGTCCAAGAGACCCAGTACTTC	CASSSAKEVQETQYF	.	TRBJ2-5	.	TRBV4-1
TGTGCCAGCAGCCCCGGGTTCGACTACGAGCAGTACTTC	CASSPGFDYEQYF	.	TRBJ2-7	.	TRBV3-1
TGTGCCAGCTCGCCTGACAGCGCGGGATCTTTCTTT	CASSPDSAGSFF	.	TRBJ1-1	.	TRBV18
TGTGCCAGCAGTCACATCGGCTACACCTTC	CASSHIGYTF	.	TRBJ1-2	.	TRBV28
TGTGCCAGTAGTGAGGGGGCTTACGAGACCCAGTACTTC	CASSEGAYETQYF	.	TRBJ2-5	TRBD1	TRBV19
TGTGCCAGTAGTATAGGACAGGGGATTTCACCCCTCCACTTT	CASSIGQGISPLHF	.	TRBJ1-6	TRBD1	TRBV19
TGTGCCAGCAGCTTCGTGGACTCTCGAAGTGGGGAGCAGTACTTC	CASSFVDSRSGEQYF	.	TRBJ2-7	.	TRBV5-6
TGCAGTGCTGCCTCCTCGGAACTAGCGGGGGGCTACTACGAGCAGTACTTC	CSAASSELAGGYYEQYF	.	TRBJ2-7	TRBD2	TRBV20-1
TGTGCCAGCAGTCTCGACAGGACGACAGATACGCAGTATTTT	CASSLDRTTDTQYF	.	TRBJ2-3	.	TRBV6-2/TRBV6-3